This record covers a single T cell receptor (beta chain). This clone has just a few counts. Its antigen is unknown. Qualities for individual bases were not recorded, and no much larger clone is one base off. Each donor gave one peripheral blood draw, roughly 0.12 L on average, collected into heparinised tubes. Using a panel that included CD45RO, CCR7, CD25, CD127, CD95 and CD27, naive, central memory, regulatory and stem cell-like memory CD4+ T cells were sorted on a BD FACSAria II. All sorted populations exceeded 95% purity. PBMCs were isolated right away by Lymphoprep density gradient centrifugation and were stained directly, without culture. So that batch effects would be minimized, each experiment stained and sorted samples in pairs, pairing one healthy donor with one patient. Sequences LNHDA (CDR1) and SQIVND (CDR2) are obtained from the germline V gene (reference sequence). There are 12 amino acids in the CDR3, from cysteine to phenylalanine inclusive. Of all the DNA, just the CDR3 is kept, 36 bases in frame from base 1. At the junction V is shortened by 5 bases and J by 4 bases, with 9 bases in between.

The entry originates in a study of beta chain features in type 1 diabetes (dated by TCRdb to 2016 to 2018). At the level of the whole study: Mean age, gender distribution, total cell number and subset yield did not differ between patients and healthy donors. The study compared TCRB repertoires of sorted circulating CD4+ T cell subsets between recently diagnosed type 1 diabetes patients and matched healthy donors. Whereas all 28 donors provided naive and central memory subsets, regulatory and stem cell-like memory subsets were isolated from just 8 patients and roughly 8 healthy donors. A total of approximately 100,000,000 sorted cells were examined across all samples, and the number of cells per subset was strongly correlated with RNA yield.

The entire isolated RNA was reverse transcribed using the High Capacity cDNA Reverse Transcription Kit, and thus expressed TCRB transcripts were sequenced. Deep immunoSEQ sequencing was performed on naive, central memory and regulatory T cell samples, with an average of about 3.6 million total reads per sample. Sorted cells were lysed in RLT buffer and RNA was extracted with DNase-treated RNeasy Micro or Mini kits, depending on cell number. Each cell subset was processed on its own to prevent cross-contamination, while patient and healthy donor samples were processed together. The immunoSEQ multiplex PCR was used to amplify TCRB sequences from cDNA, yielding 87-bp fragments that span the CDR3 region. Sequencing of the amplicons was performed on the Illumina HiSeq platform. The authors' analysis ran thus. PCR bias was computationally corrected using synthetic template baselines, reads within Hamming distance 2 were collapsed, and singletons that could not be merged were discarded. Reads were aligned against IMGT to assign V, D and J genes, CDR3 length and insertions or deletions at six rearrangement sites. Clonotype counts were normalized to sorted cell number within each subset before computing true diversity and Gini coefficients with the tcR R package. The overlap coefficient, calculated on TCRB nucleotide sequences, was used to measure repertoire sharing. TCRdb limited this immuneACCESS table to in-frame rearrangements with V and J called. A share of clones is missing; checked studies link under half to unresolved V genes, and the rest is unexplained. V, J and clone size were drawn from that table, and D and trimming were deduced from the DNA. Recorded for this sample are 160,000 or so clones; 6.5% to 10% of them occurred a single time. Jointly, the top ten make up around 0.5% of the sample.

What the research found in general, with its limitations: In all four CD4+ subsets, TCRB CDR3 length was moderately but significantly shorter in type 1 diabetes patients. Sequencing cDNA rather than genomic DNA could over-represent highly expressing activated cells, although activation and CD3 levels did not differ between groups. Shorter templates might have been favored by PCR, but patient and control samples were amplified and corrected together, so both groups would have been affected equally by any skew. Naive, central memory and regulatory TCRB repertoires appeared to be more similar among patients than among healthy donors. Fewer insertions and more nucleotide deletions at VDJ recombination sites were observed in patients with type 1 diabetes, implying thymic rearrangement abnormalities. Because small numbers of individuals were included in the HLA sub-analyses, any influence of HLA type on TCRB rearrangement was left unresolved.

Recombination connected TRBV19 to TRBJ2-7, with a tentative D gene TRBD2 over 5 matching bases. Specimen: central memory CD4+ T cells from blood. This receptor was taken from a woman between 18 and 29 years old with type 1 diabetes. The CDR3 protein: CASSGRGYEQYF. In nucleotides, the sequence is TGTGCCAGTAGTGGCAGAGGGTACGAGCAGTACTTC. With all but the CDR3 taken from the reference TRBV19 and TRBJ2-7 genes, the full variable domain is: DGGITQSPKYLFRKEGQNVTLSCEQNLNHDAMYWYRQDPGQGLRLIYYSQIVNDFQKGDIAEGYSVSREKKESFPLTVTSAQKNPTAFYLCASSGRGYEQYFGPGTRLTVT.